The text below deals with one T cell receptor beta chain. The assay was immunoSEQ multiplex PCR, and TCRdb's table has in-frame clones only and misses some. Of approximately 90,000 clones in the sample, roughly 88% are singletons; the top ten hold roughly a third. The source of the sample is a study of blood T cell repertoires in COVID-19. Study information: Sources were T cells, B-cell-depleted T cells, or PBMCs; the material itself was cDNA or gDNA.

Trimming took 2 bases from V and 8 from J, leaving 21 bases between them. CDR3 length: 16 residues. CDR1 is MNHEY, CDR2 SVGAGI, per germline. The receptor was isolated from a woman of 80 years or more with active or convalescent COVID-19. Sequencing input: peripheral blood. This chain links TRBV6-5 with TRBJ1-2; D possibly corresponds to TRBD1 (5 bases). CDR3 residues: CASSYGLLGQTLGYTF. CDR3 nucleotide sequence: TGTGCCAGCAGTTACGGCCTACTGGGGCAGACCCTCGGCTACACCTTC.